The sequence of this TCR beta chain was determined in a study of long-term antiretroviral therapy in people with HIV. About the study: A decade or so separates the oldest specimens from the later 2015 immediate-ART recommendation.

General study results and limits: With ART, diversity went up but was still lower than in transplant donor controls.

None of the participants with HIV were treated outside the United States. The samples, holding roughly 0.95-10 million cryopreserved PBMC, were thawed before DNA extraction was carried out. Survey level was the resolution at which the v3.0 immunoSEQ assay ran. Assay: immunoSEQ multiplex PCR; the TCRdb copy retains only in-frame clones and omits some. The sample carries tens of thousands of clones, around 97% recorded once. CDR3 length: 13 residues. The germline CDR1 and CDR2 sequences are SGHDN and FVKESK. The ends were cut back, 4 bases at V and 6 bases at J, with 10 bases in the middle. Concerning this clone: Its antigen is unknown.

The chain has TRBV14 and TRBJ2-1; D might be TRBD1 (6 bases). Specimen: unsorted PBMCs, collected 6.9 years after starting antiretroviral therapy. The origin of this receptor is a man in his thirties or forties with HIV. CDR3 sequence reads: CASSRAGANEQFF. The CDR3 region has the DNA TGTGCCAGCAGCCGTGCAGGGGCCAATGAGCAGTTCTTC.